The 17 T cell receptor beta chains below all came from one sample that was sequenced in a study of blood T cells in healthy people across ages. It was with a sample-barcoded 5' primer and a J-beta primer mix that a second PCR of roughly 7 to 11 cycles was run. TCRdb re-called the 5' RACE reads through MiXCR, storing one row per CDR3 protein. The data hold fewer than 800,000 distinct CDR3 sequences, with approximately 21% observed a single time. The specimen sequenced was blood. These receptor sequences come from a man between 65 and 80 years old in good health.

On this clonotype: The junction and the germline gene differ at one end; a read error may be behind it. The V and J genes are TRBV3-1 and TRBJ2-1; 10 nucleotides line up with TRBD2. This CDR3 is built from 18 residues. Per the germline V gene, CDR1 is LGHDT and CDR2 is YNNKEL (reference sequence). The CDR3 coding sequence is TGTGCCAGCAGTCAAGAGGGGCTAGCGGGAGTGGCCTACAATGAGCAGTTCTTC. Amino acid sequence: CASSQEGLAGVAYNEQFF.

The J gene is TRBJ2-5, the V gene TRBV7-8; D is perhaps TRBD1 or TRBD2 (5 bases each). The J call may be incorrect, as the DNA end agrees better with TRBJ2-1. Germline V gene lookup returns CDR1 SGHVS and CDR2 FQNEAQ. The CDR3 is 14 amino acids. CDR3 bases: TGTGCCAGCAGCTTAGGGGGGATAATCTATGAGCAGTTCTTC. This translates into CASSLGGIIYEQFF.

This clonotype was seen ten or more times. The CDR3 coding sequence is TGCAGCGTTGAAGGGGACGGTACCTACGAGCAGTACTTC. Its translation: CSVEGDGTYEQYF. The chain combines TRBV29-1 with TRBJ2-7; D tentatively fits TRBD1 or TRBD2 (5 bases each). Trimming left V 1 base short and J 2 bases short, with 9 bases between. The germline gives CDR1 SQVTM, CDR2 ANQGSEA. The CDR3 is 13 residues long.

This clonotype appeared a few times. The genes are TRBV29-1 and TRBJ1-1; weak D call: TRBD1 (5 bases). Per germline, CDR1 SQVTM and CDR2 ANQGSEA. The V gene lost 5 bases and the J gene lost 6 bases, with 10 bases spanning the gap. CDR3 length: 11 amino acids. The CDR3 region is CSVSREAEAFF. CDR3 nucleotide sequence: TGCAGCGTTTCCAGGGAGGCTGAAGCTTTCTTT.

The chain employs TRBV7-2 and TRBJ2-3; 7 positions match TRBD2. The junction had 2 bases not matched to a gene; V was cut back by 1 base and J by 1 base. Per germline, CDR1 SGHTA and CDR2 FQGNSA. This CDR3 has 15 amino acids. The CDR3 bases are TGTGCCAGCAGCTTAGGAGCGGGACGCACAGATACGCAGTATTTT. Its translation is CASSLGAGRTDTQYF. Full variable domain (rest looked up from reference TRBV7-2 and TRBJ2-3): GAGVSQSPSNKVTEKGKDVELRCDPISGHTALYWYRQSLGQGLEFLIYFQGNSAPDKSGLPSDRFSAERTGGSVSTLTIQRTQQEDSAVYLCASSLGAGRTDTQYFGPGTRLTVL.

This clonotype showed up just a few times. CDR3 coding DNA: TGTGCCACCAGCAGAACAGGACTAGCGGGAATTGAGCAGTTCTTC. Translated, it gives CATSRTGLAGIEQFF. The V and J genes are TRBV15 and TRBJ2-5; 12 positions match TRBD2. Judging by the DNA end, TRBJ2-1 fits better; the J call may be wrong. The CDR3 contains 15 residues. Germline-derived CDR1 and CDR2 are LNHNV and YYDKDF (reference sequence).

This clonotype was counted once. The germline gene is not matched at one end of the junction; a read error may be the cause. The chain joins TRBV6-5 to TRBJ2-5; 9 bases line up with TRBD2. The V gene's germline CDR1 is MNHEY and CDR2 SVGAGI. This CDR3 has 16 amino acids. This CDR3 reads CASGYSGTSRKETQYF. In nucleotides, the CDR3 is TGTGCCAGCGGTTACTCCGGGACTAGCAGAAAAGAGACCCAGTACTTC.

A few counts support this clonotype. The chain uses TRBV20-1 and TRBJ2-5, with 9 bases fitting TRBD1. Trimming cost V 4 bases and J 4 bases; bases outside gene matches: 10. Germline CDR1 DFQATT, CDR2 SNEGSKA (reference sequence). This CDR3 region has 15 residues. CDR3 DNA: TGCAGTGCTACAGTGGGGACAGGGATTACAGAGACCCAGTACTTC. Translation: CSATVGTGITETQYF.

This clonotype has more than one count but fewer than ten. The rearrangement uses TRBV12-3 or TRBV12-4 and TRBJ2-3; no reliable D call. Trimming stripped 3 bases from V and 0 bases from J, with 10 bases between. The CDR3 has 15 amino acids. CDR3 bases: TGTGCCAGCAGTTTGACGCACGGAAGCACAGATACGCAGTATTTT. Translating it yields CASSLTHGSTDTQYF.

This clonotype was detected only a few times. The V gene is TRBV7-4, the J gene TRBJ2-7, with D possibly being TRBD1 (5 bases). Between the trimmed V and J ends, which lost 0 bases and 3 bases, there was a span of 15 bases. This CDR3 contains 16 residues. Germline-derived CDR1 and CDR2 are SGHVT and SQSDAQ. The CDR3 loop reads CASSLALKLDNYEQYF. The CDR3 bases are TGTGCCAGCAGCTTAGCGCTAAAGCTGGACAACTACGAGCAGTACTTC.

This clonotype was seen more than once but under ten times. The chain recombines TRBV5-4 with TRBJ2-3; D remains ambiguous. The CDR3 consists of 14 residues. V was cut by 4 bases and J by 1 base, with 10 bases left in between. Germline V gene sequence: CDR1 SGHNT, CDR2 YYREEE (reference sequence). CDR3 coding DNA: TGTGCCAGCAGCCTTAAGGACGGCACAGATACGCAGTATTTT. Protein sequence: CASSLKDGTDTQYF.

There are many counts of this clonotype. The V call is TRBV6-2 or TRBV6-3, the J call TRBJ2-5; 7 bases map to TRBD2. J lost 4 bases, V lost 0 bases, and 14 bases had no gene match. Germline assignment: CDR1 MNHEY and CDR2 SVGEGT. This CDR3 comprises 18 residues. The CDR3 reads CASSYSAGVEYLLETQYF. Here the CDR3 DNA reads TGTGCCAGCAGTTACTCTGCGGGAGTGGAGTATTTACTAGAGACCCAGTACTTC.

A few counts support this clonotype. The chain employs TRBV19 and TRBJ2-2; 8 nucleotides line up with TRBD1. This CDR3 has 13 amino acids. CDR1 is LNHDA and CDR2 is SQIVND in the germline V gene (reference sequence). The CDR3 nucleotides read TGTGCACTCAGAACAGGGGGCACCGGGGAGCTGTTTTTT. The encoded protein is CALRTGGTGELFF.

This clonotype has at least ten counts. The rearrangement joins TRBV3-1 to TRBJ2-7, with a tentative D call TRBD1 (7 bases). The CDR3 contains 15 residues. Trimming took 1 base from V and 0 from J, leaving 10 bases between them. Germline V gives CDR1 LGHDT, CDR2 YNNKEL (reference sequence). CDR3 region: CASSQGQGGSYEQYF. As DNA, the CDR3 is TGTGCCAGCAGCCAAGGACAGGGAGGCTCCTACGAGCAGTACTTC.

The CDR3 DNA sequence: TGTGCCACCAGTGATCAGACCTACGAGCAGTACTTC. It specifies CATSDQTYEQYF. The chain links TRBV24-1 to TRBJ2-5; D not certain. The DNA end is a closer match to TRBJ2-7, so the J assignment may be wrong. The CDR3 totals 12 residues. Germline CDR1 KGHDR, CDR2 SFDVKD.

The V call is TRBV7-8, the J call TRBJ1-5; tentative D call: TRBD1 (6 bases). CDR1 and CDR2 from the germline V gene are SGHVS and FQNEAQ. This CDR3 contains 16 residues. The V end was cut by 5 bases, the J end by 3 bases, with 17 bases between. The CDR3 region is CASSLVGGPNNQPQHF. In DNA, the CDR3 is TGTGCCAGCAGCCTGGTCGGGGGCCCGAACAATCAGCCCCAGCATTTT.

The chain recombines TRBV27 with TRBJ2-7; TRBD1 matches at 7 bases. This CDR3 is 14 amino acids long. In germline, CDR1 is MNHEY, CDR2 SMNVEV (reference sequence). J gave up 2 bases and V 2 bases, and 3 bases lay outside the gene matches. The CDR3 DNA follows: TGTGCCAGCAGTTTACTAGGGGGCCCCTACGAGCAGTACTTC. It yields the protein CASSLLGGPYEQYF.